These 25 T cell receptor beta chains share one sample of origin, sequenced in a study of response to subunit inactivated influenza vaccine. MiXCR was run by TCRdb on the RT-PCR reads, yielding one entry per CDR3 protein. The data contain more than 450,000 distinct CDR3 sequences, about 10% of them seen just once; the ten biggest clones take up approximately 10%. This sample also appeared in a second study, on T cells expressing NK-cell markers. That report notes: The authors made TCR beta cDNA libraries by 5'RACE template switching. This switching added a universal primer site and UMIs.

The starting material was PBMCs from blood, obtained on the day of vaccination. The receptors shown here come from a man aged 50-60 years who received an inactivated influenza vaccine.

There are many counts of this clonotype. CDR3 amino acids: CASSQEGRNTEAFF. CDR3 nucleotides: TGCGCCAGCAGCCAAGAGGGTCGAAACACTGAAGCTTTCTTT. The rearrangement links TRBV4-1 to TRBJ1-1; D gene unclear. CDR1 and CDR2 (germline): MGHRA, YSYEKL. The CDR3 loop spans 14 amino acids. The V and J ends lost 0 bases and 2 bases respectively, with 7 bases between them.

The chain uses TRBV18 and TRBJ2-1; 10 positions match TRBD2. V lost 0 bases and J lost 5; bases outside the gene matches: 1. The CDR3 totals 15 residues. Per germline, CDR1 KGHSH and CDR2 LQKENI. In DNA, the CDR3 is TGTGCCAGCTCACCACCGGGACTAGCGCACAATGAGCAGTTCTTC. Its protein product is CASSPPGLAHNEQFF.

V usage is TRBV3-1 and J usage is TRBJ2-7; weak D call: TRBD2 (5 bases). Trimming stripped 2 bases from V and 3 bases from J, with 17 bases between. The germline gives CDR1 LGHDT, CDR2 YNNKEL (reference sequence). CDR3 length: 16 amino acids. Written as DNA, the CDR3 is TGTGCCAGCAGCCAACATCGGCAGGCTGGACTCTACGAGCAGTACTTC. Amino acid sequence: CASSQHRQAGLYEQYF.

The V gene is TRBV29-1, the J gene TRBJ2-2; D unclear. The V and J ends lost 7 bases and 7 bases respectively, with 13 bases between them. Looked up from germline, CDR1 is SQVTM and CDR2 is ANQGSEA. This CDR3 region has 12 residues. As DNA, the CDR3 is TGCAGCGCGGACCTTATGGGCGGGGAGCTGTTTTTT. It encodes CSADLMGGELFF.

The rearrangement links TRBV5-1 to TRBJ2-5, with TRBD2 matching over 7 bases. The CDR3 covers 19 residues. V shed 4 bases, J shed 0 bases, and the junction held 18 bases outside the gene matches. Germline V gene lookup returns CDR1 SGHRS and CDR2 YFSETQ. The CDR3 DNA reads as TGCGCCAGCAGCCCCCACCACATAACTAGCGAATTATACCAAGAGACCCAGTACTTC. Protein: CASSPHHITSELYQETQYF.

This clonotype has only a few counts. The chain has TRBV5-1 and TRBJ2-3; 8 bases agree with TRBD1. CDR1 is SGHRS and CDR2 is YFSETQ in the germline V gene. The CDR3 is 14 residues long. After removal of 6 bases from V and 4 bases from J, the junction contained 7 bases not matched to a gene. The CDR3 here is CASMTGALADTQYF. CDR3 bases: TGCGCCAGCATGACAGGGGCGCTCGCAGATACGCAGTATTTT.

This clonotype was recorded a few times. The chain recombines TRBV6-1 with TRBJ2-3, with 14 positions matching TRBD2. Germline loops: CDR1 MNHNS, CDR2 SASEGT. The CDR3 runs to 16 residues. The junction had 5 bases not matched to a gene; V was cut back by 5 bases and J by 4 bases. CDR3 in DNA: TGTGCCAGCAGTAGGGGACTAGCGGGAGTTGCAGATACGCAGTATTTT. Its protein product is CASSRGLAGVADTQYF.

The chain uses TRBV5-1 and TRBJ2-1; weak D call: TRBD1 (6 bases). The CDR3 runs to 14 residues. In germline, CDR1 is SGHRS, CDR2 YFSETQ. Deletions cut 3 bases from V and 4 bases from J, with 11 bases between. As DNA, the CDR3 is TGCGCCAGCAGCTCCGGACAGTCATACAATGAGCAGTTCTTC. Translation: CASSSGQSYNEQFF.

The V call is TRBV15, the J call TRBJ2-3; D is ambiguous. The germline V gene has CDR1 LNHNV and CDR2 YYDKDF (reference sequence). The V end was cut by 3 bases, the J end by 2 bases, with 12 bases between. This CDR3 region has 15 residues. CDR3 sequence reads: CATSSYGTYTDTQYF. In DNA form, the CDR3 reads TGTGCCACCAGCAGTTACGGAACTTACACAGATACGCAGTATTTT.

CDR3 sequence reads: CASSIESAGGHEQFF. The CDR3 DNA sequence: TGTGCCAGTAGTATAGAGTCAGCGGGGGGGCATGAGCAGTTCTTC. The V call is TRBV19, the J call TRBJ2-1; 10 bases fit TRBD2. Germline V CDR1 and CDR2: LNHDA, SQIVND (reference sequence). The CDR3 is made up of 15 amino acids. V lost 0 bases to trimming and J lost 8 bases; unmatched junction nucleotides: 4.

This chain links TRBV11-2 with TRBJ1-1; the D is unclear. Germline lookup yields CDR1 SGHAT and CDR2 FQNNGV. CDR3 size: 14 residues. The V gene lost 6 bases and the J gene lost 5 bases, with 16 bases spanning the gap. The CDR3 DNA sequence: TGTGCCAGCAGAGCCGTCCAGTATGGGACTGAAGCTTTCTTT. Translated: CASRAVQYGTEAFF. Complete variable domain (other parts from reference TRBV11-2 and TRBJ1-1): EAGVAQSPRYKIIEKRQSVAFWCNPISGHATLYWYQQILGQGPKLLIQFQNNGVVDDSQLPKDRFSAERLKGVDSTLKIQPAKLEDSAVYLCASRAVQYGTEAFFGQGTRLTVV.

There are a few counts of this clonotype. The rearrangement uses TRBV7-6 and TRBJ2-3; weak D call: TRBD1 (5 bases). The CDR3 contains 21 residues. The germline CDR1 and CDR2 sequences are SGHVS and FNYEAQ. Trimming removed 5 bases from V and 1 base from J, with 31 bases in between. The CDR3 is CASSPGFGVGALPTRTDTQYF. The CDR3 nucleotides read TGTGCCAGCAGCCCCGGGTTTGGGGTTGGGGCCCTCCCCACCCGCACAGATACGCAGTATTTT.

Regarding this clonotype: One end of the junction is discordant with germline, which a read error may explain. The CDR3 here is CASSSRGYSEQFF. The CDR3 DNA reads TGTGCCAGCAGCTCGAGGGGCTACAGTGAGCAGTTCTTC. The V call is TRBV7-9, the J call TRBJ2-1, with D perhaps given as TRBD1 or TRBD2 (5 bases each). CDR1 is SEHNR, CDR2 FQNEAQ, per germline (reference sequence). The CDR3 covers 13 residues.

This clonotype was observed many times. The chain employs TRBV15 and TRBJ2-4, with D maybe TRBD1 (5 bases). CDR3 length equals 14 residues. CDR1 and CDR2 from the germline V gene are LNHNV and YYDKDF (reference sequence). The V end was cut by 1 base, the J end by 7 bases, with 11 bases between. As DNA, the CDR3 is TGTGCCACCAGCAGAGTGGCAGGGCTGAACATTCAGTACTTC. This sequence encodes CATSRVAGLNIQYF. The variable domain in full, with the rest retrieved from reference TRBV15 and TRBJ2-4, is DAMVIQNPRYQVTQFGKPVTLSCSQTLNHNVMYWYQQKSSQAPKLLFHYYDKDFNNEADTPDNFQSRRPNTSFCFLDIRSPGLGDTAMYLCATSRVAGLNIQYFGAGTRLSVL.

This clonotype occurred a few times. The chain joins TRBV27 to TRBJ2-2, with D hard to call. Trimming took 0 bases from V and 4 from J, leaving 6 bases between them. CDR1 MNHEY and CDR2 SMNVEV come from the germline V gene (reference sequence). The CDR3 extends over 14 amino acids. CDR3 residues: CASSLSRSTGELFF. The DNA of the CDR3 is TGTGCCAGCAGTTTATCGAGGAGCACCGGGGAGCTGTTTTTT.

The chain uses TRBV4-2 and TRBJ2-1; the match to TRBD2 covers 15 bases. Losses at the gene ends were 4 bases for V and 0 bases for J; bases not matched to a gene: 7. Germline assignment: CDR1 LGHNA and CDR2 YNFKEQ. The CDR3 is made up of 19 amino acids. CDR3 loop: CASSPEGLAGGSSYNEQFF. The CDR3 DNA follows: TGTGCCAGCAGCCCGGAGGGACTAGCGGGAGGCAGCTCCTACAATGAGCAGTTCTTC.

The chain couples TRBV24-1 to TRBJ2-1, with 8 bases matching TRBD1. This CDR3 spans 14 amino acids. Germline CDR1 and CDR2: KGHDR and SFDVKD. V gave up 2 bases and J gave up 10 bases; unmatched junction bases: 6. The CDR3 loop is CATSDSDRVQEQFF. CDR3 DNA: TGTGCCACCAGTGATTCGGACAGGGTGCAAGAGCAGTTCTTC.

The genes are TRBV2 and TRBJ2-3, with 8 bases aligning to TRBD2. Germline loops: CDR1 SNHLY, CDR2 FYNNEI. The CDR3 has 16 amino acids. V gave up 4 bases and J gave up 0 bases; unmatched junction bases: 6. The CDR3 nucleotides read TGTGCCAGCAGTGCACTAGCGGCTTCTAGCACAGATACGCAGTATTTT. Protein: CASSALAASSTDTQYF.

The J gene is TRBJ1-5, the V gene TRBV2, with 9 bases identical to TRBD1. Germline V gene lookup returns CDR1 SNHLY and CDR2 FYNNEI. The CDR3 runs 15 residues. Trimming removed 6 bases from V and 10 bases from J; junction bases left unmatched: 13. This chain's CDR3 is CASSPGQGNLSPQHF. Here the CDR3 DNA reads TGTGCCAGCAGCCCCGGACAGGGGAATCTTTCCCCCCAGCATTTT.

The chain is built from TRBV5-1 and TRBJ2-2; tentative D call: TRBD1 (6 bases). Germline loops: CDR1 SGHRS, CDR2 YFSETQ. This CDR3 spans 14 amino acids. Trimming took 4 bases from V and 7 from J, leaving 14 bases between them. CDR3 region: CASSGTTGHGELFF. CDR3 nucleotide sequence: TGCGCCAGCAGCGGAACGACAGGTCACGGGGAGCTGTTTTTT.

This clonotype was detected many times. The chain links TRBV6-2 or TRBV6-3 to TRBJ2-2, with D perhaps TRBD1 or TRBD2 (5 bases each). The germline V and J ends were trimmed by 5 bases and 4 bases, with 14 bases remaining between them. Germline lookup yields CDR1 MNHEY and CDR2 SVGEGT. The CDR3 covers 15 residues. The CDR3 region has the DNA TGTGCCAGCAGTCTCGGGGCCTACCTCACCGGGGAGCTGTTTTTT. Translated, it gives CASSLGAYLTGELFF.

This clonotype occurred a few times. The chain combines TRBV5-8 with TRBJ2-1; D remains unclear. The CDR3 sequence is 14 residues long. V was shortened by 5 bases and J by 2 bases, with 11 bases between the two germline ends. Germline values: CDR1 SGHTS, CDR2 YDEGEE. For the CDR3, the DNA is TGTGCCAGCAGTCACCCCGATCCCTACAATGAGCAGTTCTTC. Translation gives CASSHPDPYNEQFF.

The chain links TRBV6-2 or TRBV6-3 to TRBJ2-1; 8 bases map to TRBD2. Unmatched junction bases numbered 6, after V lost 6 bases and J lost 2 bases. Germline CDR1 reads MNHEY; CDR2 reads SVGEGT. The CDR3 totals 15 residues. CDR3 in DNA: TGTGCCAGCAGATTCTTTAGCGGGGCCTACAATGAGCAGTTCTTC. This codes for CASRFFSGAYNEQFF.

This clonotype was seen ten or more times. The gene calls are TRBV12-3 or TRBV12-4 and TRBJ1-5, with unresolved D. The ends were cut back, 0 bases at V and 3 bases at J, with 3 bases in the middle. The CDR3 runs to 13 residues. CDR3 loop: CASSLADNQPQHF. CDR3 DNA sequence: TGTGCCAGCAGTTTAGCTGACAATCAGCCCCAGCATTTT.

For the CDR3, the DNA is TGCGCCAGCAGCTCCGGGACTAGCGGCATGAATGAGCAGTTCTTC. Protein sequence: CASSSGTSGMNEQFF. The rearrangement joins TRBV5-1 to TRBJ2-1; 11 bases map to TRBD2. V was clipped by 3 bases and J by 7 bases; unmatched bases: 6. The CDR3 length is 15 residues. Per germline, CDR1 SGHRS and CDR2 YFSETQ.